This T cell receptor (beta chain) was sequenced in a study of CD8+ T cells in alopecia areata. Study-wide context: Percentage of affected scalp area was the basis on which treated patients' severity was scored.

This clone was detected only once. Its cognate antigen is unknown. cDNA serving as the sequencing template came from extracted, reverse transcribed RNA. The table came from immunoSEQ multiplex PCR; TCRdb's copy has only in-frame clones and leaves some out. The sample shows about 180,000 clones, about 53% of them seen only once. Treatment: oral pan-JAK inhibitor, 5-10 mg twice daily. General study findings and limits: In scalp and blood during tofacitinib, many expanded lesional clones persisted. Scalp samples also yield sequences from resident alphabeta T cells of normal skin. Mice gave a clearer picture of TCR sharing than patients did, possibly for HLA-related reasons.

V trimming: 5 bases; J trimming: 4 bases; junction bases outside the gene matches: 7. Germline-derived CDR1 and CDR2 are LNHNV and YYDKDF (reference sequence). This CDR3 contains 14 residues. The chain links TRBV15 to TRBJ1-1; 7 bases are shared with TRBD1. This sample comprised CD8+ T cells sorted from blood, obtained at week 24, from a patient treated with tofacitinib. The clonotype originates from a human donor with alopecia areata. The CDR3 DNA is TGTGCCACCAGCGCCAGGGACAGAGTCACTGAAGCTTTCTTT. Residues: CATSARDRVTEAFF.